This T cell receptor (beta chain) comes out of a study of Ad26.COV2.S vaccination and SARS-CoV-2 variants. Measured with immunoSEQ multiplex PCR; TCRdb has only the in-frame clones, and not every one. The data show hundreds of thousands of clones, roughly 87% seen once. Stated treatment: over 15 received Ad26.COV2.S at low or high dose, single or two shots; about 5 received placebo; per-sample allocation not given. The investigators took samples on day 63 after the first vaccine or placebo injection. Losses at the gene ends were 7 bases for V and 3 bases for J; bases not matched to a gene: 9. CDR3 length: 14 amino acids. Per germline, CDR1 SQVTM and CDR2 ANQGSEA.

The chain employs TRBV29-1 and TRBJ1-5; 7 bases are shared with TRBD1. This TCR was recovered from a person aged 18-60 years who received the Ad26.COV2.S COVID-19 vaccine or a placebo. The sample was peripheral blood, taken in a trial of Ad26.COV2.S vaccine versus placebo. For the CDR3, the DNA is TGCAGCGCCGCGCAGGGGGATGACAATCAGCCCCAGCATTTT. This codes for CSAAQGDDNQPQHF. The entire variable domain, with the rest obtained from reference TRBV29-1 and TRBJ1-5, is as follows: SAVISQKPSRDICQRGTSLTIQCQVDSQVTMMFWYRQQPGQSLTLIATANQGSEATYESGFVIDKFPISRPNLTFSTLTVSNMSPEDSSIYLCSAAQGDDNQPQHFGDGTRLSIL.